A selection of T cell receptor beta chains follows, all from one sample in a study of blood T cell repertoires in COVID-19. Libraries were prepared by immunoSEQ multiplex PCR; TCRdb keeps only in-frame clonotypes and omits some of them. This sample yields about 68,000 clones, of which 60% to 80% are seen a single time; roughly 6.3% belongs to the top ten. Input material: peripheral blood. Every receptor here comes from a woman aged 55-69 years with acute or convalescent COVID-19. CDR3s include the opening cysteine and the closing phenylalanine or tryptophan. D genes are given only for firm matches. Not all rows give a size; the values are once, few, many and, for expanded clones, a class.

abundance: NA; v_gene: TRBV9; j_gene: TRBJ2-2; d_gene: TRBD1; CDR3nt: TGTGCCAGCAGCGTAGAGACAGGGGCTACCGGGGAGCTGTTTTTT; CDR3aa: CASSVETGATGELFF
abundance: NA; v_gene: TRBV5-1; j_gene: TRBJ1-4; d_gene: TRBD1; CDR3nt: TGCGCCAGCCAACGGACAGGGCCTAATGAAAAACTGTTTTTT; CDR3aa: CASQRTGPNEKLFF
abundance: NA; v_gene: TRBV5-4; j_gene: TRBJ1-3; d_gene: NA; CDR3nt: TGTGCCAGCAGCTCCAGGGATTCTGGAAACACCATATATTTT; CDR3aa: CASSSRDSGNTIYF
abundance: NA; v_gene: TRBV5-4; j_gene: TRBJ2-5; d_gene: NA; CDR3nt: TGTGCCAGCAGCTTGGCCGGTGTGGAGGAGACCCAGTACTTC; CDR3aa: CASSLAGVEETQYF
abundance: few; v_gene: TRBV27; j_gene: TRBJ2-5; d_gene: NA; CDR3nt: TGTGCCAGCAGGCCTTACAGGGATACAGAGACCCAGTACTTC; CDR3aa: CASRPYRDTETQYF
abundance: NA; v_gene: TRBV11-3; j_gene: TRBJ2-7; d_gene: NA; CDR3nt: TGTGCCAGCAGCCCTCGCACTCCTGGGGAGGAGGCGTACGAGCAGTACTTC; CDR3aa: CASSPRTPGEEAYEQYF
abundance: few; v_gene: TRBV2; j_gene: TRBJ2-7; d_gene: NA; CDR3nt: TGTGCCAGCAGTGAGGGCAGGCCCCGTGAGTACTTC; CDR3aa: CASSEGRPREYF
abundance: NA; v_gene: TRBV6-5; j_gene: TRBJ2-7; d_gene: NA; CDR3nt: TGTGCCGGCCAAACCGGGTTCTCCTACGAGCAGTACTTC; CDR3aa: CAGQTGFSYEQYF
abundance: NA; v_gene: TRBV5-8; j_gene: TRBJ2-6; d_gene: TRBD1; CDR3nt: TGTGCCAGCAGCCGCCCGGGACAGGGTTCTCCTGGGGCCAACGTCCTGACTTTC; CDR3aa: CASSRPGQGSPGANVLTF
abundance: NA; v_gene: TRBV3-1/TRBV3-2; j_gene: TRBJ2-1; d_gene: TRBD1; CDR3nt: TGTGCCAGCAGCCAAGTAGTAGGACAGGGGAGCTCCTACAATGAGCAGTTCTTC; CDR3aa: CASSQVVGQGSSYNEQFF
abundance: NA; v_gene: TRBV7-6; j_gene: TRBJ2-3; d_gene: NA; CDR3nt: TGTGCCAGCAGCTTATACACCCGCACAGATACGCAGTATTTT; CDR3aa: CASSLYTRTDTQYF
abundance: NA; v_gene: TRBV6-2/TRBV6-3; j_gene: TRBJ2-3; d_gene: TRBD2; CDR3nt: TGTGCCAGCAGCGGCGGGACTAGCGGGGGGGCCGGCACAGATACGCAGTATTTT; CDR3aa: CASSGGTSGGAGTDTQYF
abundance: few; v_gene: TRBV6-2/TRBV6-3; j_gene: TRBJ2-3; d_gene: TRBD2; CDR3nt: TGTGCCAGCAGTTACCCTAGCGGGGGGGGTAAAGGCACAGATACGCAGTATTTT; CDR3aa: CASSYPSGGGKGTDTQYF
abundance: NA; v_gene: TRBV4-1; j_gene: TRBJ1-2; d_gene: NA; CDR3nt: TGCGCCAGCAGCCAAGGACAGGCGAACTATGGCTACACCTTC; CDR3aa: CASSQGQANYGYTF
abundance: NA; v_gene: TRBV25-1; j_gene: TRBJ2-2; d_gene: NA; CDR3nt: TGTGCCAGCTCACCCTTCCGGACTTCGAACACCGGGGAGCTGTTTTTT; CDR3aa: CASSPFRTSNTGELFF
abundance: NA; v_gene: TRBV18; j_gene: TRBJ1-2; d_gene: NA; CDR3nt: TGTGCCAGCTCACCAGGGCGGGGGCCTAGCTATGGCTACACCTTC; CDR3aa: CASSPGRGPSYGYTF
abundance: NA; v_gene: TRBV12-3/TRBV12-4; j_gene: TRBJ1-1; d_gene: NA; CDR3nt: TGTGCCAGCAGTAGGAGAACTGAAGCTTTCTTT; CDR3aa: CASSRRTEAFF
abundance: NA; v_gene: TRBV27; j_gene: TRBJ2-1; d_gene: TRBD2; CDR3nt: TGTGCCAGCAGCTTTAGCGGGGTGAATGAGCAGTTCTTC; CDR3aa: CASSFSGVNEQFF
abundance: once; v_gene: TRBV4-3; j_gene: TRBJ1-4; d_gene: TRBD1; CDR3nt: TGCGCCAGCAGCCAAACCCCGGGGACAGGGGGATTTCGGCGTGAAAAACTGTTTTTT; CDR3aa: CASSQTPGTGGFRREKLFF
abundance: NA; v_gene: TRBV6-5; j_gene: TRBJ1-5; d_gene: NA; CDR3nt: TGTGCCAGCAGTTCAATTCAGGGTTTTCAGCCCCAGCATTTT; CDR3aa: CASSSIQGFQPQHF
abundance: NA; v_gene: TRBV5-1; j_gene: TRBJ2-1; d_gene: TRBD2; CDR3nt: TGCGCCAGCAGCTTAAAGACTAGCGGGGGTTACAATGAGCAGTTCTTC; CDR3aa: CASSLKTSGGYNEQFF
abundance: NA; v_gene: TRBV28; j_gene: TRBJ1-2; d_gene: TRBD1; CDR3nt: TGTGCCAGCAGCCCTGACAGGGTCTATGGCTACACCTTC; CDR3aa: CASSPDRVYGYTF
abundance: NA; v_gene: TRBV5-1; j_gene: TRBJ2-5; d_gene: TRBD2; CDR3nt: TGCGCCAGCAGCTCCGGTCTAGCGGGGGCCGGGGGATCCCAGTACTTC; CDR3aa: CASSSGLAGAGGSQYF
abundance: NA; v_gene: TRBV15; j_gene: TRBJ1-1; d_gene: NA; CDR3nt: TGTGCCACCAGCAGGGACAGCGTTGAAGCTTTCTTT; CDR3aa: CATSRDSVEAFF
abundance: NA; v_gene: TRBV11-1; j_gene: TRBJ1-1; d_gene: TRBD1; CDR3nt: TGTGCCAGCAGCCGCAGGGGGCTTGAGGCCGCTGAAGCTTTCTTT; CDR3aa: CASSRRGLEAAEAFF
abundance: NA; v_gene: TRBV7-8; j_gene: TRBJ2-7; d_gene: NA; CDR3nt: TGTGCCAGCAGCTTAGCGTCTTTAGAAGGACTAAGGGTGGTCGGATCCGAGCAGTACTTC; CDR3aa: CASSLASLEGLRVVGSEQYF
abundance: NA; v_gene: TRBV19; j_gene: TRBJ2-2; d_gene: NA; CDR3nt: TGTGCCAGTGGCCCCTTAACGAACACCGGGGAGCTGTTTTTT; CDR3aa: CASGPLTNTGELFF
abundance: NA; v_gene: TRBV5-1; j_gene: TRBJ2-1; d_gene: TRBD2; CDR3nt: TGCGCCAGCAGCTCCGGACTAGCGGGATCCAATGAGCAGTTCTTC; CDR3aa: CASSSGLAGSNEQFF
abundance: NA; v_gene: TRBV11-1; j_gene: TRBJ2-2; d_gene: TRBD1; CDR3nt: TGTGCCAGCAGCTTTCCGGGACAGGGGGCCGCCGGGGAGCTGTTTTTT; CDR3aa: CASSFPGQGAAGELFF
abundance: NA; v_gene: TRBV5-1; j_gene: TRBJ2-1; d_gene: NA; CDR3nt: TGCGCCAGCAGCTTGGCCAATCCGGGACAAGAATACAATGAGCAGTTCTTC; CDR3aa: CASSLANPGQEYNEQFF
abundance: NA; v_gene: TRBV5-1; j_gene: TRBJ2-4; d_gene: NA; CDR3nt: TGCGCCAGCAGCTTGGACATACGCACGCCGTTAGCCAAAAACATTCAGTACTTC; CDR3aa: CASSLDIRTPLAKNIQYF
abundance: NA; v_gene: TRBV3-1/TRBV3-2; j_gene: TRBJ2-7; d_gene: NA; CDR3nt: TGTGCCAGCAGCCAAGAGGGGGGATTCAGGACCTACGAGCAGTACTTC; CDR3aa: CASSQEGGFRTYEQYF
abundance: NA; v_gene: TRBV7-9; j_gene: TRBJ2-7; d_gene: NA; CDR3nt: TGTGCCAGCAGCCCCCTGGGGGGCGAGCAGTACTTC; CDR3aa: CASSPLGGEQYF
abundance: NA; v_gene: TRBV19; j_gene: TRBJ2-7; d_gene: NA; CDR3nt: TGTGCCAGTAGCGGGCGGGCTTCCAACGAGCAGTACTTC; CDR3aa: CASSGRASNEQYF
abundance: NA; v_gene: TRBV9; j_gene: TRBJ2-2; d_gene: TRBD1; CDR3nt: TGTGCCAGCAGCGTAGTGGACAGGACCGGGGAGCTGTTTTTT; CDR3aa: CASSVVDRTGELFF
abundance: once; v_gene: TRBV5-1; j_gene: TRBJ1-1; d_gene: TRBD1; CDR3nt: TGCGCCAGCAGCTCCAATCCCGGGACAGGGATGAACACTGAAGCTTTCTTT; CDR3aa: CASSSNPGTGMNTEAFF
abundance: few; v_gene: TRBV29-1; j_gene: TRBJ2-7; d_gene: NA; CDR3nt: TGCAGCGTTGGTTCCGGACTCTACGAGCAGTACTTC; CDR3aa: CSVGSGLYEQYF
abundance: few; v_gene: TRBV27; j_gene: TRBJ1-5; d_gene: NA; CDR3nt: TGTGCCAGCAGGTGGGGAGACAATCAGCCCCAGCATTTT; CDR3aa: CASRWGDNQPQHF